The source of this T cell receptor beta chain is a study of blood T cell repertoires in COVID-19 (dated by TCRdb to the early 2020s). For the wider study: Samples covering the acute and convalescent phases of COVID-19 were provided by collaborators in the United States, Italy and Spain. The repertoires were released in a freely available public database meant as a resource for research on the immune response to SARS-CoV-2. The samples were drawn from two sources: the first 160 participants of the ongoing ImmuneRACE study, and 950 to 1,500 subjects contributed by 6 global collaborators. The material from the prospective study consisted of cDNA or gDNA derived from T cells, B-cell-depleted T cells, or PBMCs. Nearly every sample came with metadata listing a de-identified subject ID, COVID-19 status, age in years and sex. The dataset comprised deeply sampled blood TCRbeta repertoires from subjects exposed to, actively infected with, or recovered from COVID-19. Where available, HLA class I and class II types were taken from metadata supplied by the sample provider and were not determined by assay-based typing. What the research found in general, with its limitations: Clinical and demographic metadata were provided uncurated, with the amount varying by source and participant.

TCRbeta CDR3 regions were amplified from genomic DNA using the immunoSEQ Assay, a bias-controlled multiplex PCR. From the authors' description of their analysis: The number of nucleated cells in each sample was estimated by amplification of reference gene primers within the assay. To quantify the absolute abundance of each unique TCRbeta CDR3 rearrangement, sequence reads were collapsed and filtered. Productive Simpson clonality was computed per sample as the square root of Simpson's diversity index over productive rearrangements. Not all clones reach the TCRdb copy of this immuneACCESS table, which keeps in-frame sequences only. Checked studies attribute under half of the gap to unresolved V genes and leave the rest unexplained. V and J calls and clone size are given by that table; D and trimming were obtained from the DNA. The sample table records roughly 200,000 clones; about 86% of these occur just once. The ten top clones hold roughly 8.7% of the sample.

Whole blood was collected in K2EDTA tubes by collaborating institutions according to the institutions' own protocols. For TCRbeta analysis, collaborator samples were shipped as frozen whole blood, as isolated PBMCs, or as DNA extracted from either sample type. The CDR3 contains 15 residues, cysteine and phenylalanine counted. Solely the CDR3 DNA is kept, with 45 bases framed from the first base. Here V drops 0 bases and J drops 4 bases, and the junction holds 5 bases not matched to any gene. CDR1 and CDR2 were assigned from the germline V gene (reference sequence) as LGHDT and YNNKEL. For this clone: This clone's antigen is unknown. Base qualities were left out, and no much larger clone turns up one base away. The sample contains more than one DNA sequence encoding this CDR3.

The sequence came from a man aged 35 to 55 with active or convalescent COVID-19. The sequence joins TRBV3-1 (or the pseudogene TRBV3-2) to TRBJ1-2, with 7 middle bases fitting TRBD1. The source material was peripheral blood. The DNA sequence is TGTGCCAGCAGCCAAGAAGGGGCAGGGGGCTATGGCTACACCTTC. Its protein is CASSQEGAGGYGYTF.